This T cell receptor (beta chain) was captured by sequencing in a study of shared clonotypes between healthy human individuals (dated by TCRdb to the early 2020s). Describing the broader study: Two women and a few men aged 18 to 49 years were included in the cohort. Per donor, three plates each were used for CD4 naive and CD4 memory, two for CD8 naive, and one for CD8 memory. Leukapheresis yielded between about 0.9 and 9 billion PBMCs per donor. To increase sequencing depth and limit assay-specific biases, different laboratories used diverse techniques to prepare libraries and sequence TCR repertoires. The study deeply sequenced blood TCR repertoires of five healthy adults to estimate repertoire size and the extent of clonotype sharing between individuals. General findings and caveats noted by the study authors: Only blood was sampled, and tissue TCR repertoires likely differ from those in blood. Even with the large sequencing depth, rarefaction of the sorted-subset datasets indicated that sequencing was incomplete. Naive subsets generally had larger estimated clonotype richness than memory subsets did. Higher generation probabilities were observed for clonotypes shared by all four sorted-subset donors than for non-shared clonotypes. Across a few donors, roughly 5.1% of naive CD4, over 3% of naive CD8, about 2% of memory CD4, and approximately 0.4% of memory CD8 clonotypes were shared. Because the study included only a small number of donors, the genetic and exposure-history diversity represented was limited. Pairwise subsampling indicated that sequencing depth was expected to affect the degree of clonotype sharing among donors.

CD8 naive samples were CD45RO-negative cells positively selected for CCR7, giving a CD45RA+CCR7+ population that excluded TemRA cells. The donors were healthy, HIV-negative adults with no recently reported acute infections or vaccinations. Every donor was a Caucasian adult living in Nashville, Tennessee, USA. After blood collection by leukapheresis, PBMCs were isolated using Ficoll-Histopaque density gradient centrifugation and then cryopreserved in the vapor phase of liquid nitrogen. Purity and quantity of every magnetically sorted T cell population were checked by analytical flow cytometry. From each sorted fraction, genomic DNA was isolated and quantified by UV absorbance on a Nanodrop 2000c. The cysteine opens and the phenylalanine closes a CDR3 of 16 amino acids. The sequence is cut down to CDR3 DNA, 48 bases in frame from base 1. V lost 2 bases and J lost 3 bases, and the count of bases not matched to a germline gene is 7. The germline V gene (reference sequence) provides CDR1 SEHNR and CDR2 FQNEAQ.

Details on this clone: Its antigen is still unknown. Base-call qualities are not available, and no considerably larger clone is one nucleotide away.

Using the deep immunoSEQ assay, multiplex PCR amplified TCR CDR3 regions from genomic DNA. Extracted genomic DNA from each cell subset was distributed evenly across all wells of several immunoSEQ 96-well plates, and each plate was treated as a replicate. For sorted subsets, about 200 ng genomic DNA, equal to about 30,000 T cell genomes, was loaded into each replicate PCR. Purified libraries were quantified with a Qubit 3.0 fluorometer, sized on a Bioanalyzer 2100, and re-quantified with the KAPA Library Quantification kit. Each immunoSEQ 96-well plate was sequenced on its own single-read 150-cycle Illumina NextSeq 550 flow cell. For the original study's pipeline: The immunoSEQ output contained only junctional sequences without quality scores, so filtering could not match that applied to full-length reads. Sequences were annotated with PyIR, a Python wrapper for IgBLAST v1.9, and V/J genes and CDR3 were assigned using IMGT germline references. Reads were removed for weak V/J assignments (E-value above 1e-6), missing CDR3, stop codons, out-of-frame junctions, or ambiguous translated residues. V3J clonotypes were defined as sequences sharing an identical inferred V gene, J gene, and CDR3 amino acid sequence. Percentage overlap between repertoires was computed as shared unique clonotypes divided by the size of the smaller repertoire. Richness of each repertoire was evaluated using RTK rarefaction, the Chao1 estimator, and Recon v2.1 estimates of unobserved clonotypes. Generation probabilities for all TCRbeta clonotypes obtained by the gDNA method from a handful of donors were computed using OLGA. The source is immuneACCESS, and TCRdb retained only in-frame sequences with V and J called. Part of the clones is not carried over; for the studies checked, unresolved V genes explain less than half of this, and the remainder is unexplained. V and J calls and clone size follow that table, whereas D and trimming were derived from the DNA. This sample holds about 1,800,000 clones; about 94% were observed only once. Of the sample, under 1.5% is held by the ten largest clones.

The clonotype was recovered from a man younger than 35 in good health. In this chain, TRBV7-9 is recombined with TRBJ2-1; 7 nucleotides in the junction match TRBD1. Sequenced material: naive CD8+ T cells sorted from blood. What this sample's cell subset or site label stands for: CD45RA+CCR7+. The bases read TGTGCCAGCAGCTTATTGGGGGCAGGGGGCTACAATGAGCAGTTCTTC. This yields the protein CASSLLGAGGYNEQFF.